Given below is one T cell receptor beta chain in context. Its specificity is unknown. The V end was cut by 1 base, the J end by 5 bases, with 11 bases between. The germline V gene encodes CDR1 LNHDA and CDR2 SQIVND (reference sequence). CDR3 length: 14 amino acids. This sample was taken from a study of cytomegalovirus exposure and HLA in healthy donors. PCR primers comprised 60 Vbeta and 13 Jbeta primers. Here immunoSEQ multiplex PCR was the method, and the copy in TCRdb shows in-frame clones only, minus some. The data show approximately 280,000 clones, with about 90% seen just once and approximately 2% held by the top ten. Study conclusions and caveats: The study put 150 or so TCR beta chains on its list as cytomegalovirus-associated.

The sequenced material came from PBMCs. The V gene is TRBV19, the J gene TRBJ1-1; D is ambiguous. The origin of this receptor is a woman aged 18-29 years in good health and CMV-seronegative. Here the CDR3 DNA reads TGTGCCAGTAGTATAGTTCGGGGATTTACTGAAGCTTTCTTT. As protein: CASSIVRGFTEAFF.